Each of the 27 T cell receptor beta chains below was sequenced from the same sample in a study of blood T cell repertoires in COVID-19. Sequenced by immunoSEQ multiplex PCR; TCRdb stores in-frame clones only, minus some. Seen here are 130,000 or so clones, approximately 82% observed once, and the top ten hold 1.6%. Sequenced sample: peripheral blood. The source is a human donor in a cohort sampled during active COVID-19.

The gene calls are TRBV7-2 and TRBJ2-1; 10 bases are a match to TRBD2. The length of the CDR3 is 15 residues. In germline, CDR1 is SGHTA, CDR2 FQGNSA. With V trimmed by 1 base and J by 8 bases, 5 bases remained unmatched. The CDR3 region has the DNA TGTGCCAGCAGCTTAGTCGCTCTAGCGGGGGATGAGCAGTTCTTC. Its translation: CASSLVALAGDEQFF. Looking up the rest from reference TRBV7-2 and TRBJ2-1 gives the full variable domain: GAGVSQSPSNKVTEKGKDVELRCDPISGHTALYWYRQSLGQGLEFLIYFQGNSAPDKSGLPSDRFSAERTGGSVSTLTIQRTQQEDSAVYLCASSLVALAGDEQFFGPGTRLTVL.

This clone was recorded a few times. V and J are TRBV6-4 and TRBJ2-7; maybe TRBD1 (5 bases). The V end lost 6 bases, the J end lost 0 bases, and 12 bases lay between the germline ends. The length of the CDR3 is 14 residues. Germline V gene data show CDR1 as MRHNA and CDR2 as SNTAGT. Here the CDR3 DNA reads TGTGCCAGCAGCCCCGACAGATACTCCTACGAGCAGTACTTC. Translation: CASSPDRYSYEQYF.

The rearrangement links TRBV7-2 to TRBJ1-4, with D perhaps matching TRBD1 (5 bases). From germline, CDR1 is SGHTA and CDR2 FQGNSA. The CDR3 loop spans 16 amino acids. The V end lost 3 bases, the J end lost 8 bases, and 19 bases lay between the germline ends. CDR3: CASSFSEQTAFEKLFF. In DNA form, the CDR3 reads TGTGCCAGCAGCTTCTCCGAACAGACAGCATTCGAAAAACTGTTTTTT.

The chain employs TRBV11-2 and TRBJ2-1; D is possibly TRBD2 (5 bases). This CDR3 has 13 residues. Trimming stripped 9 bases from V and 2 bases from J, with 11 bases between. The germline CDR1 and CDR2 sequences are SGHAT and FQNNGV. CDR3 sequence: CASERAAYNEQFF. CDR3 in DNA: TGTGCCAGTGAGAGGGCCGCCTACAATGAGCAGTTCTTC. Variable domain in full (rest from reference TRBV11-2 and TRBJ2-1): EAGVAQSPRYKIIEKRQSVAFWCNPISGHATLYWYQQILGQGPKLLIQFQNNGVVDDSQLPKDRFSAERLKGVDSTLKIQPAKLEDSAVYLCASERAAYNEQFFGPGTRLTVL.

The chain has TRBV7-2 and TRBJ1-1; D is perhaps TRBD1 (5 bases). Germline assignment: CDR1 SGHTA and CDR2 FQGNSA. The CDR3 extends over 14 amino acids. V lost 6 bases, J lost 4 bases, and 15 bases lay in between. The chain's CDR3 is CASRARGTGTEAFF. The CDR3 bases are TGTGCCAGCAGGGCTAGGGGAACTGGCACTGAAGCTTTCTTT.

CDR3 in amino acids: CASSESSWGRETQYF. The CDR3 DNA reads TGTGCCAGCAGTGAATCATCTTGGGGGAGGGAGACCCAGTACTTC. The rearrangement links TRBV6-1 to TRBJ2-5, with D perhaps matching TRBD2 (6 bases). The CDR3 runs to 15 residues. Germline-derived CDR1 and CDR2 are MNHNS and SASEGT. Trimming shortened V by 2 bases and J by 5 bases, and 15 bases separated the two germline ends.

The CDR3 DNA is TGTGCCAGCAGGACGACAGGGGGCGAACCAAATGAAAAACTGTTTTTT. This encodes CASRTTGGEPNEKLFF. The genes are TRBV6-6 and TRBJ1-4, with 10 bases identical to TRBD1. This CDR3 has 16 residues. V shed 6 bases, J shed 5 bases, and the junction held 9 bases outside the gene matches. From germline, CDR1 is MNHNY and CDR2 SVGAGI (reference sequence).

The V gene is TRBV6-5, the J gene TRBJ2-7; tentative D call: TRBD1 (6 bases). In germline, CDR1 is MNHEY, CDR2 SVGAGI. This CDR3 contains 14 residues. Trimming removed 8 bases from V and 0 bases from J, with 14 bases in between. CDR3 DNA sequence: TGTGCCAGCCAAATATACAGGGACTCCTACGAGCAGTACTTC. It is translated as CASQIYRDSYEQYF.

The chain carries TRBV11-2 and TRBJ2-3; 13 positions match TRBD2. The CDR3 has 17 residues. Germline values: CDR1 SGHAT, CDR2 FQNNGV. Trimming removed 3 bases from V and 3 bases from J; junction bases left unmatched: 6. This chain's CDR3 is CASSFYTSGRGTDTQYF. CDR3 DNA sequence: TGTGCCAGCAGCTTTTATACTAGCGGGAGGGGAACAGATACGCAGTATTTT.

J is TRBJ2-2 and V is TRBV27, with D unresolved. CDR1 and CDR2 from the germline V gene are MNHEY and SMNVEV (reference sequence). The CDR3 has 15 residues. V gave up 10 bases and J gave up 2 bases, with 17 bases separating them. As DNA, the CDR3 is TGTGCCACCCAGATGGGTAGCCACAACACCGGGGAGCTGTTTTTT. Translated: CATQMGSHNTGELFF.

The chain carries TRBV25-1 and TRBJ2-5; D perhaps matches TRBD2 (5 bases). This CDR3 spans 14 amino acids. The germline V gene encodes CDR1 MGHDK and CDR2 SYGVNS. V was clipped by 0 bases and J by 5 bases, with 10 bases between them. The CDR3 protein is CASSEYRGLETQYF. CDR3 DNA: TGTGCCAGCAGTGAATATAGAGGGTTGGAGACCCAGTACTTC. The entire variable domain, with the rest obtained from reference TRBV25-1 and TRBJ2-5, is as follows: EADIYQTPRYLVIGTGKKITLECSQTMGHDKMYWYQQDPGMELHLIHYSYGVNSTEKGDLSSESTVSRIRTEHFPLTLESARPSHTSQYLCASSEYRGLETQYFGPGTRLLVL.

The rearrangement joins TRBV6-6 to TRBJ2-1; the D gene is possibly TRBD2 (5 bases). The CDR3 length is 13 residues. V shed 2 bases and J shed 7 bases, with 9 bases lying between them. Germline V gives CDR1 MNHNY, CDR2 SVGAGI (reference sequence). The CDR3 protein is CASSYLGGNEQFF. The CDR3 nucleotides are TGTGCCAGCAGTTACCTGGGCGGGAATGAGCAGTTCTTC.

The chain has TRBV19 and TRBJ1-2; D is possibly TRBD1 (6 bases). The CDR3 sequence is 14 residues long. Germline-derived CDR1 and CDR2 are LNHDA and SQIVND (reference sequence). Trimming removed 4 bases at V and 4 bases at J, with 13 bases between. The DNA of the CDR3 is TGTGCCAGTAGTACGACCCAGGGGACCTATGGCTACACCTTC. This translates into CASSTTQGTYGYTF.

The chain has TRBV6-6 and TRBJ1-1, with TRBD1 identical over 7 bases. The CDR3 sequence is 12 residues long. The V and J ends lost 6 bases and 7 bases, in that order; junction bases with no gene match: 5. Germline V gene sequence: CDR1 MNHNY, CDR2 SVGAGI (reference sequence). DNA of the CDR3: TGTGCCAGCAGGGGACAGCCTTTTGAAGCTTTCTTT. It is translated as CASRGQPFEAFF.

About this clone: One end of the junction does not line up with germline, which may come from a read error. The same CDR3 can be traced to other DNA sequences in this sample. Here the CDR3 reads CASSYSSTNRNSPLHF. The CDR3 nucleotides read TGTGCCAGTAGTTACTCGAGCACTAATAGGAATTCACCCCTCCACTTT. This sequence joins TRBV6-5 and TRBJ1-6, with D hard to call. Germline V gene data show CDR1 as MNHEY and CDR2 as SVGAGI. The CDR3 runs to 16 residues.

This rearrangement joins TRBV11-3 to TRBJ2-1; 15 bases are shared with TRBD2. After removal of 4 bases from V and 7 bases from J, the junction contained 2 bases not matched to a gene. CDR1 and CDR2 (germline): SGHNT, YENEEA. This CDR3 has 15 residues. DNA of the CDR3: TGTGCCAGCAGCTCCGGGACTAGCGGGAGGAATGAGCAGTTCTTC. Its protein product is CASSSGTSGRNEQFF.

The gene calls are TRBV9 and TRBJ2-3, with 9 bases aligning to TRBD2. Germline V gives CDR1 SGDLS, CDR2 YYNGEE. CDR3 length: 15 amino acids. V dropped 3 bases and J dropped 11; count of bases not matched to a gene: 13. This CDR3 reads CASSEGPEAGGLQYF. The CDR3 DNA follows: TGTGCCAGCAGCGAGGGCCCCGAAGCGGGAGGTTTGCAGTATTTT. The variable domain in full, with the rest retrieved from reference TRBV9 and TRBJ2-3, is DSGVTQTPKHLITATGQRVTLRCSPRSGDLSVYWYQQSLDQGLQFLIQYYNGEERAKGNILERFSAQQFPDLHSELNLSSLELGDSALYFCASSEGPEAGGLQYFGPGTRLTVL.

This clone was counted many times. This chain uses TRBV7-2 with TRBJ2-2, with a possible D match to TRBD1 (5 bases). This CDR3 is 15 amino acids long. Deletions cut 6 bases from V and 3 bases from J, with 14 bases between. Germline values: CDR1 SGHTA, CDR2 FQGNSA. The CDR3 DNA reads TGTGCCAGCAGGAGAGGCAGGGCATACACCGGGGAGCTGTTTTTT. Its translation: CASRRGRAYTGELFF. Based on the CDR3 plus reference TRBV7-2 and TRBJ2-2, the full variable domain is GAGVSQSPSNKVTEKGKDVELRCDPISGHTALYWYRQSLGQGLEFLIYFQGNSAPDKSGLPSDRFSAERTGGSVSTLTIQRTQQEDSAVYLCASRRGRAYTGELFFGEGSRLTVL.

The sample holds a few counts of this clone. The V and J genes are TRBV7-6 and TRBJ2-3; TRBD2 might be the D (5 bases). CDR1 SGHVS and CDR2 FNYEAQ come from the germline V gene. The V and J ends lost 3 bases and 2 bases respectively, with 18 bases between them. The CDR3 runs 17 residues. The CDR3, as DNA: TGTGCCAGCAGCTTCACGGCGTCGGGGAGAACCACAGATACGCAGTATTTT. Its translation: CASSFTASGRTTDTQYF.

The chain links TRBV20-1 to TRBJ2-7; D uncertain. CDR3 size: 11 residues. Trimming took off 3 bases at V and 4 bases at J, with 7 bases between the two ends. Germline loops: CDR1 DFQATT, CDR2 SNEGSKA (reference sequence). CDR3 amino acids: CSASPQYEQYF. The CDR3 DNA reads as TGCAGTGCTAGCCCCCAGTACGAGCAGTACTTC.

The CDR3: CASSLDRSKAYEQYF. CDR3 sequence (DNA): TGCGCCAGCAGCTTGGACAGATCGAAGGCCTACGAGCAGTACTTC. The V gene is TRBV5-1, the J gene TRBJ2-7; D not resolved. The germline gives CDR1 SGHRS, CDR2 YFSETQ. The CDR3 is made up of 15 amino acids. The germline V and J ends were trimmed by 0 bases and 2 bases, with 12 bases remaining between them.

The rearrangement links TRBV4-1 to TRBJ2-7; 13 nucleotides match TRBD2. This CDR3 comprises 18 residues. Trimming took 0 bases from V and 5 from J; bases not matched to a gene: 10. Germline V gene lookup returns CDR1 MGHRA and CDR2 YSYEKL. CDR3 nucleotides: TGCGCCAGCAGCCAAGATCCTAGACTAGCGGGAGGTCCCCACGAGCAGTACTTC. Translated: CASSQDPRLAGGPHEQYF.

The chain couples TRBV27 to TRBJ2-3, with D unresolved. The CDR3 has 13 residues. CDR1 and CDR2 (germline): MNHEY, SMNVEV (reference sequence). V was pared by 2 bases and J by 0 bases, with 3 bases between. Here the CDR3 reads CASSLTSTDTQYF. The CDR3 DNA sequence: TGTGCCAGCAGTTTAACTAGCACAGATACGCAGTATTTT.

This chain connects TRBV9 to TRBJ2-7; 9 positions match TRBD1. This CDR3 spans 15 amino acids. After removal of 2 bases from V and 1 base from J, the junction contained 4 bases not matched to a gene. From germline, CDR1 is SGDLS and CDR2 YYNGEE. The CDR3 here is CASSVEDRGSYEQYF. The CDR3 nucleotides read TGTGCCAGCAGCGTGGAGGACAGGGGTTCCTACGAGCAGTACTTC.

V gene TRBV7-6 combines with J gene TRBJ2-5, with 9 bases lining up with TRBD1. This CDR3 contains 14 residues. With V trimmed by 5 bases and J by 4 bases, 5 bases remained unmatched. Germline V gene sequence: CDR1 SGHVS, CDR2 FNYEAQ. CDR3 sequence reads: CASSRDRVLETQYF. The DNA for the CDR3 is TGTGCCAGCAGCCGGGACAGGGTCTTAGAGACCCAGTACTTC.

This chain uses TRBV4-3 with TRBJ2-1; TRBD2 agrees at 7 bases. CDR1 and CDR2 (germline): LGHNA, YSLEER. This CDR3 has 16 residues. The ends lost 0 bases at V and 1 base at J; junction bases unmatched: 3. This CDR3 is CASSQDVGGSYNEQFF. The CDR3 region has the DNA TGCGCCAGCAGCCAAGATGTGGGGGGGTCCTACAATGAGCAGTTCTTC.

The chain links TRBV6-1 to TRBJ1-5; D unclear. This CDR3 is 13 amino acids long. V was trimmed by 2 bases and J by 11 bases, leaving 13 bases between them. From germline, CDR1 is MNHNS and CDR2 SASEGT. This CDR3 is CASSEYNVGTQHF. CDR3 bases: TGTGCCAGCAGTGAATATAACGTCGGGACCCAGCATTTT.